The present entry profiles one T cell receptor beta chain with its context. CDR3 length: 15 amino acids. V gave up 1 base and J gave up 7 bases; unmatched junction bases: 9. The germline CDR1 and CDR2 sequences are SGHDT and YYEEEE. This record belongs to a study of cytomegalovirus exposure and HLA in healthy donors. Both 60 Vbeta primers and 13 Jbeta primers went into the PCR. Assay used: immunoSEQ multiplex PCR; TCRdb lists only in-frame clones, some missing. Of 150,000 to 200,000 clones listed, roughly 83% are singletons. Nominally healthy donors provided the samples, though records likely missed some immune exposures.

The clonotype comes from a boy younger than 18 in good health and CMV-seronegative. This sequence joins TRBV5-6 and TRBJ2-7; 9 bases are a match to TRBD1. Sequencing was performed on PBMCs. CDR3 protein: CASSLWDRVRREQYF. CDR3 DNA: TGTGCCAGCAGCTTGTGGGACAGGGTAAGGAGGGAGCAGTACTTC.